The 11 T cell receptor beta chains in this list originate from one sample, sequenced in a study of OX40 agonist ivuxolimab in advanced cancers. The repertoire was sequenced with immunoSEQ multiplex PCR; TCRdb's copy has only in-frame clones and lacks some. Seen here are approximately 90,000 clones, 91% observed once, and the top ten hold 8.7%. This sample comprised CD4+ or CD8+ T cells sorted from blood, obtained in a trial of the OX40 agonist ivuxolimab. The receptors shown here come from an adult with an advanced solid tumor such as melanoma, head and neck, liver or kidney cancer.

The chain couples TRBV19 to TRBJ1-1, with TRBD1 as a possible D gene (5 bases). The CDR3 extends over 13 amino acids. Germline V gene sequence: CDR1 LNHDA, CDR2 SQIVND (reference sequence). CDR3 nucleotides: TGTGCTTCCATCGGGGCACTGAACACTGAAGCTTTCTTT. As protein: CASIGALNTEAFF.

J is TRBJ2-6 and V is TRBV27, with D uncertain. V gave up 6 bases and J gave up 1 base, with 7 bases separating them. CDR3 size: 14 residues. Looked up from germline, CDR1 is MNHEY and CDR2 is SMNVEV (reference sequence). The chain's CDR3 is CASRGLSGANVLTF. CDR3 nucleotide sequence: TGTGCCAGCAGGGGGTTATCTGGGGCCAACGTCCTGACTTTC.

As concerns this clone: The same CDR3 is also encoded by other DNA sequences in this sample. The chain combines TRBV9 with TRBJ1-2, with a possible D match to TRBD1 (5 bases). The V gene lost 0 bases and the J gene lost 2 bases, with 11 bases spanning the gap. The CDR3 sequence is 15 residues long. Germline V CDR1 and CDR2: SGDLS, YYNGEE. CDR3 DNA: TGTGCCAGCAGCGTAGGGTCCGGGGGGAACTATGGCTACACCTTC. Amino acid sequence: CASSVGSGGNYGYTF. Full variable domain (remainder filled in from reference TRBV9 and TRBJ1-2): DSGVTQTPKHLITATGQRVTLRCSPRSGDLSVYWYQQSLDQGLQFLIQYYNGEERAKGNILERFSAQQFPDLHSELNLSSLELGDSALYFCASSVGSGGNYGYTFGSGTRLTVV.

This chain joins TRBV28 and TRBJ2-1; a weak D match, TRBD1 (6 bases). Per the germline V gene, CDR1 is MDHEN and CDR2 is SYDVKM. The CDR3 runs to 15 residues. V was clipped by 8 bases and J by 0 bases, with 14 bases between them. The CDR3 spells CASGGGLYSYNEQFF. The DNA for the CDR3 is TGTGCCAGCGGTGGGGGCCTATACTCCTACAATGAGCAGTTCTTC.

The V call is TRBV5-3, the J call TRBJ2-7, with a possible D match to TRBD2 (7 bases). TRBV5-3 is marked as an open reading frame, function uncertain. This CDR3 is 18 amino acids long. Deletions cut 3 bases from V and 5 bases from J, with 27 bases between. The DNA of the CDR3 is TGTGCCAGAAGCTATATGGACCCGTGGCGGGGGCTCTTCCACGAGCAGTACTTC. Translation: CARSYMDPWRGLFHEQYF.

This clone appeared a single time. The CDR3 loop reads CASSVEAGAGSGYTF. The CDR3 region has the DNA TGTGCCAGCAGCGTAGAGGCAGGGGCCGGTTCTGGCTACACCTTC. The gene calls are TRBV9 and TRBJ1-2, with D maybe TRBD1 (6 bases). This CDR3 has 15 residues. Germline CDR1 is SGDLS and CDR2 is YYNGEE. Deletions cut 0 bases from V and 7 bases from J, with 16 bases between.

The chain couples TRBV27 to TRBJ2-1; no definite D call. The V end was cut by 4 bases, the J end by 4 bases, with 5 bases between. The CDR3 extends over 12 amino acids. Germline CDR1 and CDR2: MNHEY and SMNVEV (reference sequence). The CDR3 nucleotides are TGTGCCAGCAGTTATAAATACAATGAGCAGTTCTTC. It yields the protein CASSYKYNEQFF.

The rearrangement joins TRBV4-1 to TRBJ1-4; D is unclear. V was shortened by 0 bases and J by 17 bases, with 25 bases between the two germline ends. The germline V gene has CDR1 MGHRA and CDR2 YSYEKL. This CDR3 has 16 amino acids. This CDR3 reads CASSQEEDHAMSFLFF. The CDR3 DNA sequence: TGCGCCAGCAGCCAAGAGGAAGACCATGCAATGTCTTTTCTTTTTTTT.

The CDR3 nucleotides are TGTGCCAGCAGCTTTCCAGGGGAGTTCAACACTGAAGCTTTCTTT. Translated, it gives CASSFPGEFNTEAFF. The chain links TRBV5-6 to TRBJ1-1, with a possible D match to TRBD1 (6 bases). The CDR3 has 15 amino acids. The germline V gene encodes CDR1 SGHDT and CDR2 YYEEEE. The V gene lost 2 bases and the J gene lost 2 bases, with 13 bases spanning the gap. The full variable domain, its missing parts supplied by reference TRBV5-6 and TRBJ1-1, is DAGVTQSPTHLIKTRGQQVTLRCSPKSGHDTVSWYQQALGQGPQFIFQYYEEEERQRGNFPDRFSGHQFPNYSSELNVNALLLGDSALYLCASSFPGEFNTEAFFGQGTRLTVV.

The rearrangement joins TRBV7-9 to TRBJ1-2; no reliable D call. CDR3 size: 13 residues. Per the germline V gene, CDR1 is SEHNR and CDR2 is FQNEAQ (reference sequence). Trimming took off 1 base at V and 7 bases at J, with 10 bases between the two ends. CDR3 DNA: TGTGCCAGCAGCTTAGGAGGGTTCTCTGGCTACACCTTC. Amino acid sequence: CASSLGGFSGYTF.

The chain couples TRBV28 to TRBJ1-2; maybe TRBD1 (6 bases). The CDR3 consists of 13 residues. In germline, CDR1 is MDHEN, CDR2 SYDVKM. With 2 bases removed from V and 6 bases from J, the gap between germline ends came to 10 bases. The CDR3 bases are TGTGCCAGCAGTTTAGGGGGGGCGGATGGCTACACCTTC. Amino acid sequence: CASSLGGADGYTF.